Following are 23 T cell receptor beta chains from one sample sequenced in a study of blood T cell repertoires in COVID-19. Method: immunoSEQ multiplex PCR; TCRdb's copy keeps in-frame clones and lacks some. The sample includes around 230,000 clones, 87% of them seen just once. Input material: PBMCs or T cells enriched from blood (not recorded which). The receptors shown here come from a man between 18 and 29 years old with acute COVID-19.

The J gene is TRBJ1-1, the V gene TRBV19; no firm D call. The germline CDR1 and CDR2 sequences are LNHDA and SQIVND (reference sequence). The CDR3 spans 15 residues. Trimming removed 10 bases at V and 2 bases at J, with 20 bases between. CDR3 DNA sequence: TGTGCCACTTTCCCAACTAAACTGGGTAACACTGAAGCTTTCTTT. Translation: CATFPTKLGNTEAFF.

This chain connects TRBV27 to TRBJ1-2, with TRBD1 matching over 10 bases. The CDR3 loop spans 15 amino acids. The V gene's germline CDR1 is MNHEY and CDR2 SMNVEV (reference sequence). Losses at the gene ends were 1 base for V and 8 bases for J; bases not matched to a gene: 7. The CDR3 sequence: CASSLFWDRGEGYTF. CDR3 nucleotide sequence: TGTGCCAGCAGTTTATTCTGGGACAGGGGTGAAGGCTACACCTTC.

The chain is built from TRBV7-9 and TRBJ2-7; 11 bases line up with TRBD2. CDR1 and CDR2 from the germline V gene are SEHNR and FQNEAQ (reference sequence). Trimming took 4 bases from V and 3 from J; bases not matched to a gene: 8. The CDR3 contains 16 residues. CDR3 region: CASSSFGLAGIYEQYF. In nucleotides, the CDR3 is TGTGCCAGCAGCTCTTTTGGACTAGCGGGCATCTACGAGCAGTACTTC.

This clone was detected a few times. J is TRBJ2-7 and V is TRBV11-2, with D perhaps TRBD2 (6 bases). The V gene lost 0 bases and the J gene lost 4 bases, with 16 bases spanning the gap. CDR3 length: 16 amino acids. Germline CDR1 SGHAT, CDR2 FQNNGV. The CDR3 region is CASSLDPGGPVYEQYF. Written as DNA, the CDR3 is TGTGCCAGCAGCTTAGATCCCGGGGGACCGGTTTACGAGCAGTACTTC.

The V gene is TRBV5-1, the J gene TRBJ2-3; possibly TRBD1 for D (8 bases). From germline, CDR1 is SGHRS and CDR2 YFSETQ. The CDR3 is 16 amino acids. V was cut by 2 bases and J by 3 bases, with 16 bases left in between. As DNA, the CDR3 is TGCGCCAGCAGCTTAACCGGACAGGGAGGGACAGATACGCAGTATTTT. Translation: CASSLTGQGGTDTQYF.

The V gene is TRBV28, the J gene TRBJ2-2, with D unresolved. Per the germline V gene, CDR1 is MDHEN and CDR2 is SYDVKM. The V end lost 8 bases, the J end lost 2 bases, and 9 bases lay between the germline ends. The CDR3 sequence is 13 residues long. CDR3 residues: CASLADNTGELFF. The CDR3 DNA follows: TGTGCCAGCTTGGCAGATAACACCGGGGAGCTGTTTTTT.

The rearrangement joins TRBV6-5 to TRBJ2-3; TRBD2 matches 7 bases. The length of the CDR3 is 16 residues. Trimming at V came to 2 bases and at J to 3 bases, leaving 8 bases not matched to a gene. Germline V lookup: CDR1 MNHEY, CDR2 SVGAGI. The CDR3, as DNA: TGTGCCAGCAGTTACCGGGCGGGAGCTGGAACAGATACGCAGTATTTT. Protein: CASSYRAGAGTDTQYF.

The chain links TRBV2 to TRBJ1-5; TRBD1 matches at 7 bases. The germline gives CDR1 SNHLY, CDR2 FYNNEI. The CDR3 sequence is 16 residues long. With V trimmed by 5 bases and J by 1 base, 8 bases remained unmatched. The CDR3 nucleotides read TGTGCCAGCAGTCCCGGGACAGTCTTAAGCAATCAGCCCCAGCATTTT. Its protein is CASSPGTVLSNQPQHF. The complete variable domain, with remaining parts taken from reference TRBV2 and TRBJ1-5, reads EPEVTQTPSHQVTQMGQEVILRCVPISNHLYFYWYRQILGQKVEFLVSFYNNEISEKSEIFDDQFSVERPDGSNFTLKIRSTKLEDSAMYFCASSPGTVLSNQPQHFGDGTRLSIL.

The chain recombines TRBV19 with TRBJ2-1; 11 positions match TRBD1. Unmatched junction bases numbered 7, after V lost 8 bases and J lost 10 bases. This CDR3 is 13 amino acids long. The germline V gene encodes CDR1 LNHDA and CDR2 SQIVND (reference sequence). CDR3 coding DNA: TGTGCCAGTCAGGACAGGGGGCTGGAAGAGCAGTTCTTC. This codes for CASQDRGLEEQFF.

V gene TRBV24-1 combines with J gene TRBJ2-2; D is perhaps TRBD1 (5 bases). CDR1 and CDR2 (germline): KGHDR, SFDVKD. The CDR3 has 15 residues. The germline V and J ends were trimmed by 5 bases and 1 base, with 10 bases remaining between them. This CDR3 reads CATSALDRNTGELFF. In DNA form, the CDR3 reads TGTGCCACCAGTGCCCTCGACAGGAACACCGGGGAGCTGTTTTTT.

The V gene is TRBV6-6, the J gene TRBJ1-1; TRBD1 matches at 8 bases. V gave up 0 bases and J gave up 12 bases; unmatched junction bases: 3. Germline values: CDR1 MNHNY, CDR2 SVGAGI (reference sequence). The CDR3 loop spans 12 amino acids. Here the CDR3 DNA reads TGTGCCAGCAGTTACTCACAGGGGGTTACTTTCTTT. Protein: CASSYSQGVTFF.

There are a few counts of this clone. This chain uses TRBV2 with TRBJ2-2; 9 nucleotides match TRBD1. In germline, CDR1 is SNHLY, CDR2 FYNNEI. CDR3 size: 15 residues. The V gene end was trimmed by 8 bases and the J gene end by 1 base; junction bases not matched to a gene: 5. The CDR3 loop reads CASGRDRVNTGELFF. CDR3 nucleotide sequence: TGTGCCAGCGGAAGGGACAGGGTGAACACCGGGGAGCTGTTTTTT.

A few counts support this clone. The chain joins TRBV12-5 to TRBJ2-2; a weak D match, TRBD2 (6 bases). Germline CDR1 and CDR2: LGHNT and FRNRAP. CDR3 size: 17 residues. Trimming removed 3 bases from V and 3 bases from J, with 17 bases in between. Here the CDR3 DNA reads TGTGCTAGTGGTTTTTCCCGGGAGTGGTTGCACACCGGGGAGCTGTTTTTT. Amino acids: CASGFSREWLHTGELFF.

This chain joins TRBV6-2 or TRBV6-3 and TRBJ2-7; 12 nucleotides match TRBD2. CDR1 is MNHEY, CDR2 SVGEGT, per germline. This CDR3 contains 16 residues. Trimming cost V 1 base and J 5 bases; bases outside gene matches: 6. The CDR3 is CASSYFGLAGRNEQYF. The CDR3 bases are TGTGCCAGCAGTTACTTTGGACTAGCGGGAAGAAACGAGCAGTACTTC.

The chain recombines TRBV4-1 with TRBJ2-7, with D tentatively TRBD1 (6 bases). V lost 0 bases and J 5 bases, leaving 14 bases between the germline ends. CDR1 and CDR2 from the germline V gene are MGHRA and YSYEKL. This CDR3 region has 15 residues. The CDR3: CASSQESTGFHEQYF. The CDR3, as DNA: TGCGCCAGCAGCCAAGAGTCTACAGGGTTCCACGAGCAGTACTTC.

This chain uses TRBV13 with TRBJ2-3; TRBD1 aligns across 10 bases. Germline CDR1 reads PRHDT; CDR2 reads FYEKMQ (reference sequence). With 5 bases clipped from V and 6 bases from J, the junction kept 11 bases outside the gene matches. This CDR3 spans 16 amino acids. Written as DNA, the CDR3 is TGTGCCAGCAGCGCACCGGGACAGGGGACGGCTGATACGCAGTATTTT. Translating gives CASSAPGQGTADTQYF.

The chain employs TRBV14 and TRBJ2-7; no firm D call. Trimming shortened V by 4 bases and J by 2 bases, and 6 bases separated the two germline ends. The CDR3 length is 12 residues. Germline lookup yields CDR1 SGHDN and CDR2 FVKESK. CDR3 coding DNA: TGTGCCAGCAGCCTTATTCCCTACGAGCAGTACTTC. Its protein product is CASSLIPYEQYF. Based on the CDR3 plus reference TRBV14 and TRBJ2-7, the full variable domain is EAGVTQFPSHSVIEKGQTVTLRCDPISGHDNLYWYRRVMGKEIKFLLHFVKESKQDESGMPNNRFLAERTGGTYSTLKVQPAELEDSGVYFCASSLIPYEQYFGPGTRLTVT.

This chain connects TRBV18 to TRBJ1-4; perhaps TRBD1 as D (5 bases). The CDR3 has 13 residues. V was clipped by 2 bases and J by 4 bases, with 5 bases between them. Germline V gives CDR1 KGHSH, CDR2 LQKENI. CDR3 in amino acids: CASSPDSNEKLFF. The CDR3 DNA follows: TGTGCCAGCTCACCAGACAGTAATGAAAAACTGTTTTTT.

There are a few counts of this clone. V usage is TRBV12-3 or TRBV12-4 and J usage is TRBJ1-4; D call uncertain. The CDR3 extends over 12 amino acids. V lost 5 bases and J lost 8, with 9 bases in between. The CDR3: CASSPGREKLFF. CDR3 in DNA: TGTGCCAGCAGTCCCGGGAGGGAAAAACTGTTTTTT.

J is TRBJ1-5 and V is TRBV7-9; no clear D. CDR1 and CDR2 from the germline V gene are SEHNR and FQNEAQ (reference sequence). The V end was cut by 4 bases, the J end by 4 bases, with 11 bases between. The CDR3 consists of 14 residues. The CDR3 is CASSSTEANQPQHF. CDR3 sequence (DNA): TGTGCCAGCAGCTCGACGGAGGCGAATCAGCCCCAGCATTTT.

The V gene is TRBV4-3, the J gene TRBJ1-3; D is unclear. The germline gives CDR1 LGHNA, CDR2 YSLEER. V gave up 0 bases and J gave up 7 bases, with 13 bases separating them. CDR3 length: 15 amino acids. The CDR3 spells CASSQDLGFRNTIYF. CDR3 in DNA: TGCGCCAGCAGCCAAGATCTCGGTTTCAGGAACACCATATATTTT.

Comments on this clone: An end of the junction differs from the germline gene, which may be a read error. V gene TRBV6-1 combines with J gene TRBJ2-2; 8 bases line up with TRBD1. This CDR3 spans 16 amino acids. From germline, CDR1 is MNHNS and CDR2 SASEGT. CDR3 coding DNA: TGTGCCAGCAGTGTTACCGGGACAGGAAACACAGGGGAGCTGTTTTTT. Protein product: CASSVTGTGNTGELFF.

The rearrangement joins TRBV5-1 to TRBJ2-2; TRBD2 matches at 11 bases. The CDR3 extends over 19 amino acids. J lost 3 bases, V lost 4 bases, and 14 bases had no gene match. Germline CDR1 and CDR2: SGHRS and YFSETQ. CDR3 sequence (DNA): TGCGCCAGCAGCACCTGGGGACTAGCGGTCGATATGGACACCGGGGAGCTGTTTTTT. Protein sequence: CASSTWGLAVDMDTGELFF.